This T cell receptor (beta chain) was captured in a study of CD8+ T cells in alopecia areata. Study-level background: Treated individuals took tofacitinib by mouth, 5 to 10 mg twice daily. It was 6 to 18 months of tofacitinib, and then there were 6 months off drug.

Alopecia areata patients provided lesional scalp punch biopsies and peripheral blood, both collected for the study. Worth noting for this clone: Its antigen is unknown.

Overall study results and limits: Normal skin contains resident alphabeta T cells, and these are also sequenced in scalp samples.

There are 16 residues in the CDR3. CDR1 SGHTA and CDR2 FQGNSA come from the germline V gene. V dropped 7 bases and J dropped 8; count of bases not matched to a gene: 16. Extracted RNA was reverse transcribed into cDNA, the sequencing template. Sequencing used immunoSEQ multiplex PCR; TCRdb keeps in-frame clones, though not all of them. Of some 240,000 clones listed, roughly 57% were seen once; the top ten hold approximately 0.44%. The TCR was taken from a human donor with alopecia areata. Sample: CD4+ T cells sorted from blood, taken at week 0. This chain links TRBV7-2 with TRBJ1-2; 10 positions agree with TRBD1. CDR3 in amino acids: CASTPRLDRGETGYTF. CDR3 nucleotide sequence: TGTGCCAGCACCCCGCGTTTGGACAGGGGGGAGACGGGCTACACCTTC. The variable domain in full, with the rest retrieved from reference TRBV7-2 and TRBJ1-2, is GAGVSQSPSNKVTEKGKDVELRCDPISGHTALYWYRQSLGQGLEFLIYFQGNSAPDKSGLPSDRFSAERTGGSVSTLTIQRTQQEDSAVYLCASTPRLDRGETGYTFGSGTRLTVV.